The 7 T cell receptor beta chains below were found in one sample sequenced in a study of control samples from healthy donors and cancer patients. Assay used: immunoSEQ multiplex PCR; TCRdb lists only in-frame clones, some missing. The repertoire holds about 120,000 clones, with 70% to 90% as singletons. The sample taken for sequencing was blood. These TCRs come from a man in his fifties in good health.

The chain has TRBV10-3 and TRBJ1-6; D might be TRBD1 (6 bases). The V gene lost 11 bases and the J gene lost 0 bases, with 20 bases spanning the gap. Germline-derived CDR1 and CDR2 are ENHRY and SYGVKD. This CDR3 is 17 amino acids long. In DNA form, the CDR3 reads TGTGCCTCCTTTGGGGGCCCAGGGAACTCCTATAATTCACCCCTCCACTTT. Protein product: CASFGGPGNSYNSPLHF.

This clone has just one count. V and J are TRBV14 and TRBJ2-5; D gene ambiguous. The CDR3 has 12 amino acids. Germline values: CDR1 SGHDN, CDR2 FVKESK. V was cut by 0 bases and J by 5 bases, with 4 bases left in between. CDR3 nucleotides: TGTGCCAGCAGCCAAGATGGGGAGACCCAGTACTTC. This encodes CASSQDGETQYF.

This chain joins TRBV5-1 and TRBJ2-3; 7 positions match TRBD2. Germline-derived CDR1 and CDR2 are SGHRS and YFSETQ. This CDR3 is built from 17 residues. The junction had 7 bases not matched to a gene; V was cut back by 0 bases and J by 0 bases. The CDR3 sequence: CASSLAGLRGSTDTQYF. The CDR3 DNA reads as TGCGCCAGCAGCTTGGCCGGTCTGCGGGGGAGCACAGATACGCAGTATTTT.

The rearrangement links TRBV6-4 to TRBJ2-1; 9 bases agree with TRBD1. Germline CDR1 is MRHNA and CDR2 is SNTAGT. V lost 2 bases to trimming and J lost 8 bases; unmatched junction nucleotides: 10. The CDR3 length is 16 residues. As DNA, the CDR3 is TGTGCCAGCAGTGACGCGAACAGGGGGCCTCTCTATGAGCAGTTCTTC. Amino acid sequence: CASSDANRGPLYEQFF.

The CDR3, as DNA: TGTGCCAGCAGCTTAGGGCCGACAAGCAACTATGGCTACACCTTC. Translating it yields CASSLGPTSNYGYTF. The rearrangement joins TRBV11-2 to TRBJ1-2; D call uncertain. Trimming took off 1 base at V and 2 bases at J, with 11 bases between the two ends. The CDR3 runs to 15 residues. The germline gives CDR1 SGHAT, CDR2 FQNNGV.

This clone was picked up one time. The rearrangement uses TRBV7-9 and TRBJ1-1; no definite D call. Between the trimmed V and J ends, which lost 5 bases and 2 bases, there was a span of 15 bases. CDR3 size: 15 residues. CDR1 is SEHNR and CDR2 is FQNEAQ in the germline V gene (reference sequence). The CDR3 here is CASSPRDISNTEAFF. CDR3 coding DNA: TGTGCCAGCAGCCCCCGAGACATCTCAAACACTGAAGCTTTCTTT.

CDR3 amino acids: CASSPGTVSTDTQYF. The CDR3 nucleotides are TGTGCCAGTAGTCCAGGGACGGTAAGCACAGATACGCAGTATTTT. The chain combines TRBV19 with TRBJ2-3; possibly TRBD1 or TRBD2 for D (5 bases each). CDR1 is LNHDA, CDR2 SQIVND, per germline (reference sequence). There are 15 residues in the CDR3. Trimming cost V 5 bases and J 0 bases, with 12 bases left between them.